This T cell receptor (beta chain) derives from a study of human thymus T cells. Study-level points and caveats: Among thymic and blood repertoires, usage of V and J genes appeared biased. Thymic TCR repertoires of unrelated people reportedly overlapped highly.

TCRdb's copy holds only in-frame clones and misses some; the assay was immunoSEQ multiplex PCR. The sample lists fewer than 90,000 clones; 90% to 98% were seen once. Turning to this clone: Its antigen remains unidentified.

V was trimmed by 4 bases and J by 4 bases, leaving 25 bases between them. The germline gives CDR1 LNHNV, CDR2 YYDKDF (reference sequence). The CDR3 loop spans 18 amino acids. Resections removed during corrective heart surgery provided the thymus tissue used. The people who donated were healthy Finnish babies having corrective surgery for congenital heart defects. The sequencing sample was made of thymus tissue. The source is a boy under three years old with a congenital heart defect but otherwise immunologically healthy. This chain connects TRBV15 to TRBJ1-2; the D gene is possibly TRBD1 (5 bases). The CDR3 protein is CATSNEGRATSPLYGYTF. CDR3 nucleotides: TGTGCCACCAGCAACGAGGGGCGGGCGACCAGCCCCCTCTATGGCTACACCTTC.